The next 27 T cell receptor beta chains were all read from a single sample in a study of cytomegalovirus exposure and HLA in healthy donors. PCR used 60 Vbeta primers and 13 Jbeta primers. Measured with immunoSEQ multiplex PCR; TCRdb has only the in-frame clones, and not every one. The sample contains around 160,000 clones, around four fifths of which appear only once. Sequenced input: PBMCs. These TCRs come from a male donor in good health and CMV-seronegative.

The chain employs TRBV5-1 and TRBJ2-2, with 8 bases aligning to TRBD2. J was trimmed by 4 bases and V by 2 bases; bases with no gene match: 16. Germline V CDR1 and CDR2: SGHRS, YFSETQ. The length of the CDR3 is 19 residues. CDR3 sequence: CASSFPAGGEGGATGELFF. The CDR3 DNA reads as TGCGCCAGCAGCTTCCCCGCGGGAGGAGAGGGTGGTGCCACCGGGGAGCTGTTTTTT.

This clone was seen a single time. J is TRBJ2-7 and V is TRBV28, with 10 bases lining up with TRBD2. CDR3 length equals 15 residues. The V gene end was trimmed by 6 bases and the J gene end by 3 bases; junction bases not matched to a gene: 8. The germline gives CDR1 MDHEN, CDR2 SYDVKM. The CDR3 DNA sequence: TGTGCCAGCAGCTCTTCTAGCGGGAGATACTACGAGCAGTACTTC. Protein product: CASSSSSGRYYEQYF. Using reference TRBV28 and TRBJ2-7 for the parts outside the CDR3, the full variable domain is DVKVTQSSRYLVKRTGEKVFLECVQDMDHENMFWYRQDPGLGLRLIYFSYDVKMKEKGDIPEGYSVSREKKERFSLILESASTNQTSMYLCASSSSSGRYYEQYFGPGTRLTVT.

This rearrangement joins TRBV5-5 to TRBJ1-6; 7 bases fit TRBD1. This CDR3 has 12 amino acids. The V gene's germline CDR1 is SGHKS and CDR2 YYEKEE (reference sequence). J gave up 12 bases and V 4 bases, and 4 bases lay outside the gene matches. In DNA, the CDR3 is TGTGCCAGCAGCATTGACAGGGAACCCCTCCACTTT. It yields the protein CASSIDREPLHF.

This clone was seen a handful of times. The chain uses TRBV9 and TRBJ1-3, with a weak D call TRBD1 (6 bases). The V gene lost 2 bases and the J gene lost 0 bases, with 18 bases spanning the gap. Germline CDR1 SGDLS, CDR2 YYNGEE. The CDR3 covers 18 residues. CDR3 in DNA: TGTGCCAGCAGCGTCAGTACAGGGTTGGATGTCTCTGGAAACACCATATATTTT. This translates into CASSVSTGLDVSGNTIYF. The variable domain in full, completed from reference TRBV9 and TRBJ1-3, reads DSGVTQTPKHLITATGQRVTLRCSPRSGDLSVYWYQQSLDQGLQFLIQYYNGEERAKGNILERFSAQQFPDLHSELNLSSLELGDSALYFCASSVSTGLDVSGNTIYFGEGSWLTVV.

J is TRBJ1-2 and V is TRBV5-1; 7 bases are a match to TRBD1. The CDR3 sequence is 13 residues long. J lost 7 bases, V lost 2 bases, and 5 bases had no gene match. Germline V lookup: CDR1 SGHRS, CDR2 YFSETQ. For the CDR3, the DNA is TGCGCCAGCAGCTTCGAGGGGGCGCCTGGCTACACCTTC. As protein: CASSFEGAPGYTF.

The V call is TRBV27, the J call TRBJ2-6, with D unresolved. CDR1 MNHEY and CDR2 SMNVEV come from the germline V gene (reference sequence). The CDR3 length is 15 residues. The germline V and J ends were trimmed by 8 bases and 4 bases, with 15 bases remaining between them. CDR3 nucleotide sequence: TGTGCCAGCCCCTTTTCTATCACCGGGGCCAACGTCCTGACTTTC. As protein: CASPFSITGANVLTF. Complete variable domain (other parts from reference TRBV27 and TRBJ2-6): EAQVTQNPRYLITVTGKKLTVTCSQNMNHEYMSWYRQDPGLGLRQIYYSMNVEVTDKGDVPEGYKVSRKEKRNFPLILESPSPNQTSLYFCASPFSITGANVLTFGAGSRLTVL.

This clone was seen a few times. The chain combines TRBV14 with TRBJ2-5; 10 positions agree with TRBD2. Looked up from germline, CDR1 is SGHDN and CDR2 is FVKESK. This CDR3 has 18 amino acids. V gave up 4 bases and J gave up 3 bases; unmatched junction bases: 14. The CDR3 sequence is CASSREGLAVVGKETQYF. As DNA, the CDR3 is TGTGCCAGCAGCCGAGAAGGACTAGCGGTCGTTGGAAAAGAGACCCAGTACTTC.

The chain carries TRBV19 and TRBJ1-5; TRBD1 agrees at 7 bases. Unmatched junction bases numbered 14, after V lost 5 bases and J lost 4 bases. The CDR3 length is 17 residues. The germline CDR1 and CDR2 sequences are LNHDA and SQIVND (reference sequence). The CDR3: CASSLPQGTPPNQPQHF. CDR3 DNA: TGTGCCAGTAGTCTCCCACAGGGGACACCGCCAAATCAGCCCCAGCATTTT.

The chain employs TRBV19 and TRBJ1-5; D might be TRBD1 (5 bases). The CDR3 has 14 residues. The germline V and J ends were trimmed by 5 bases and 3 bases, with 11 bases remaining between them. Germline CDR1 LNHDA, CDR2 SQIVND (reference sequence). CDR3 sequence (DNA): TGTGCCAGTAGTTATGACAGCTACAATCAGCCCCAGCATTTT. Protein product: CASSYDSYNQPQHF.

The CDR3 loop reads CASSPGGRNTEAFF. CDR3 DNA: TGTGCCAGCAGCCCAGGGGGGCGAAACACTGAAGCTTTCTTT. The chain carries TRBV5-6 and TRBJ1-1, with 7 bases matching TRBD1. CDR1 is SGHDT and CDR2 is YYEEEE in the germline V gene. The CDR3 has 14 residues. V gave up 4 bases and J gave up 2 bases; unmatched junction bases: 5.

This rearrangement joins TRBV5-8 to TRBJ1-5, with D perhaps matching TRBD1 (5 bases). The length of the CDR3 is 17 residues. Trimming pared 7 bases from V and 0 bases from J, leaving 20 bases between. The germline V gene encodes CDR1 SGHTS and CDR2 YDEGEE. The CDR3 loop reads CASSGGVSPASNQPQHF. The CDR3 coding sequence is TGTGCCAGCTCGGGGGGAGTTAGCCCCGCTAGCAATCAGCCCCAGCATTTT.

The sample holds a few counts of this clone. This sequence joins TRBV28 and TRBJ2-5; D gene uncertain. The CDR3 loop spans 13 amino acids. CDR1 is MDHEN, CDR2 SYDVKM, per germline. Trimming stripped 3 bases from V and 5 bases from J, with 10 bases between. As DNA, the CDR3 is TGTGCCAGCAGTTTGAGGTATGGGGAGACCCAGTACTTC. It yields the protein CASSLRYGETQYF.

In regard to this clone: At the DNA level, this CDR3 is encoded by other sequences in the same sample as well. This sequence joins TRBV6-1 and TRBJ1-6; 10 bases match TRBD1. Looked up from germline, CDR1 is MNHNS and CDR2 is SASEGT. The ends lost 1 base at V and 6 bases at J; junction bases unmatched: 0. The CDR3 runs 15 residues. The CDR3 is CASSEGTGGNSPLHF. CDR3 in DNA: TGTGCCAGCAGTGAAGGGACAGGGGGTAATTCACCCCTCCACTTT.

This clone was observed a single time. The V call is TRBV5-1, the J call TRBJ2-2; 9 positions agree with TRBD1. Germline-derived CDR1 and CDR2 are SGHRS and YFSETQ. The CDR3 is 15 amino acids. Trimming removed 3 bases from V and 4 bases from J; junction bases left unmatched: 4. This CDR3 is CASSSQGASTGELFF. The CDR3, as DNA: TGCGCCAGCAGCTCACAGGGGGCGAGCACCGGGGAGCTGTTTTTT.

This clone was observed a handful of times. The J gene is TRBJ1-1, the V gene TRBV6-1, with 7 bases aligning to TRBD1. V shed 7 bases and J 5 bases; nucleotides not matched to a gene: 10. Per germline, CDR1 MNHNS and CDR2 SASEGT. The CDR3 runs to 14 residues. Here the CDR3 reads CASTDRQGVTEAFF. CDR3 in DNA: TGTGCCAGCACCGATCGACAGGGAGTTACTGAAGCTTTCTTT.

V gene TRBV7-2 combines with J gene TRBJ2-5; possible D gene TRBD1, 5 bases. The V and J ends lost 5 bases and 4 bases respectively, with 11 bases between them. CDR1 and CDR2 (germline): SGHTA, FQGNSA. CDR3 length: 13 residues. The CDR3 sequence is CASSQGAVETQYF. In DNA, the CDR3 is TGTGCCAGCAGCCAAGGGGCGGTAGAGACCCAGTACTTC.

This chain joins TRBV2 and TRBJ1-3; D is ambiguous. This CDR3 region has 12 residues. Trimming cost V 7 bases and J 8 bases, with 12 bases left between them. Per the germline V gene, CDR1 is SNHLY and CDR2 is FYNNEI. This CDR3 is CASTRRGDTIYF. CDR3 bases: TGTGCCAGCACCAGACGGGGTGACACCATATATTTT.

The J gene is TRBJ2-2, the V gene TRBV4-1, with D possibly being TRBD1 (6 bases). V was trimmed by 0 bases and J by 6 bases, leaving 14 bases between them. The germline CDR1 and CDR2 sequences are MGHRA and YSYEKL. The CDR3 extends over 16 amino acids. CDR3 amino acids: CASSQEYRAFSGELFF. CDR3 bases: TGCGCCAGCAGCCAAGAGTACAGGGCTTTTTCCGGGGAGCTGTTTTTT.

The J gene is TRBJ1-1, the V gene TRBV4-2; D unclear. CDR1 and CDR2 from the germline V gene are LGHNA and YNFKEQ. V dropped 0 bases and J dropped 2 bases, with 16 bases sitting between them. CDR3 size: 17 residues. The CDR3, as DNA: TGTGCCAGCAGCCAAGATACGGAGTGGCGGAGTAACACTGAAGCTTTCTTT. It translates to CASSQDTEWRSNTEAFF.

The rearrangement uses TRBV30 and TRBJ1-4; possible D gene TRBD1, 5 bases. Germline CDR1 is GTSNPN and CDR2 is SVGIG (reference sequence). The V and J ends lost 2 bases and 5 bases respectively, with 9 bases between them. The CDR3 has 13 residues. The CDR3 DNA is TGTGCCTGGAGTAGGGGTGGCAATGAAAAACTGTTTTTT. It encodes CAWSRGGNEKLFF.

J is TRBJ2-5 and V is TRBV5-1; 10 bases are a match to TRBD1. There are 14 residues in the CDR3. Losses at the gene ends were 4 bases for V and 4 bases for J; bases not matched to a gene: 4. Germline CDR1 is SGHRS and CDR2 is YFSETQ. The CDR3 sequence: CASSVGQGGETQYF. Here the CDR3 DNA reads TGCGCCAGCAGCGTAGGACAGGGGGGAGAGACCCAGTACTTC.

V usage is TRBV9 and J usage is TRBJ1-3, with TRBD1 identical over 7 bases. V lost 4 bases, J lost 4 bases, and 11 bases stayed unmatched. Germline assignment: CDR1 SGDLS and CDR2 YYNGEE. CDR3 length equals 16 residues. The CDR3: CASSPTDRLYGNTIYF. Written as DNA, the CDR3 is TGTGCCAGCAGCCCCACGGACAGGCTCTACGGAAACACCATATATTTT.

This sequence joins TRBV7-9 and TRBJ2-3, with D perhaps matching TRBD2 (6 bases). The germline V and J ends were trimmed by 3 bases and 9 bases, with 13 bases remaining between them. The CDR3 length is 13 residues. The germline V gene encodes CDR1 SEHNR and CDR2 FQNEAQ (reference sequence). CDR3 loop: CASSLREEGTQYF. DNA of the CDR3: TGTGCCAGCAGCTTGCGGGAAGAAGGAACGCAGTATTTT.

V usage is TRBV19 and J usage is TRBJ1-2, with 11 bases fitting TRBD1. The length of the CDR3 is 18 residues. J gave up 0 bases and V 4 bases, and 10 bases lay outside the gene matches. Germline V gene sequence: CDR1 LNHDA, CDR2 SQIVND (reference sequence). CDR3 DNA sequence: TGTGCCAGTAGTAGAACCGGGACAGGGGGACGATCTAACTATGGCTACACCTTC. Encoded protein: CASSRTGTGGRSNYGYTF.

The chain employs TRBV7-3 and TRBJ2-2; maybe TRBD2 (6 bases). CDR3 length: 14 residues. Germline loops: CDR1 SGHTA, CDR2 FQGTGA. Deletions cut 4 bases from V and 5 bases from J, with 11 bases between. The CDR3 reads CASSYNGGTGELFF. CDR3 in DNA: TGTGCCAGCAGCTATAACGGGGGAACCGGGGAGCTGTTTTTT.

The chain couples TRBV5-1 to TRBJ2-5; 7 positions agree with TRBD2. Germline CDR1 is SGHRS and CDR2 is YFSETQ. V was clipped by 0 bases and J by 1 base; unmatched bases: 0. The CDR3 extends over 14 amino acids. This chain's CDR3 is CASSLGGGQETQYF. DNA for the CDR3: TGCGCCAGCAGCTTGGGGGGGGGCCAAGAGACCCAGTACTTC. Using reference TRBV5-1 and TRBJ2-5 for the parts outside the CDR3, the full variable domain is KAGVTQTPRYLIKTRGQQVTLSCSPISGHRSVSWYQQTPGQGLQFLFEYFSETQRNKGNFPGRFSGRQFSNSRSEMNVSTLELGDSALYLCASSLGGGQETQYFGPGTRLLVL.

V is TRBV15 and J is TRBJ1-1; weak D call: TRBD1 (6 bases). Trimming stripped 0 bases from V and 6 bases from J, with 11 bases between. CDR1 and CDR2 (germline): LNHNV, YYDKDF (reference sequence). This CDR3 is built from 14 residues. CDR3: CATSRDWGQPEAFF. CDR3 in DNA: TGTGCCACCAGCAGAGATTGGGGGCAGCCTGAAGCTTTCTTT.